The clone carrying this T cell receptor (beta chain) was recorded only once. Its antigen is unknown. This record belongs to a study of post-analysis software for immune sequencing data. About the study: Several disease courses (relapsing-remitting, secondary progressive and progressive-relapsing) of multiple sclerosis were included. Study results and caveats: TRBV5-6, TRBV5-1 and TRBV20-1 were among a few TRBV segments more frequent in patients than controls.

Tagging with unique molecular identifiers was a feature of the TCR beta cDNA libraries. There were roughly 0.95 to 11 million T cells, and around 500,000 cDNA molecules came from them. In TCRdb, the PCR reads were re-called with MiXCR into one record per CDR3 protein. The sample has 650,000 to 900,000 distinct CDR3 sequences, 40% to 55% seen once. The germline V gene has CDR1 MNHEY and CDR2 SVGAGI. The CDR3 length is 17 residues. With 2 bases clipped from V and 7 bases from J, the junction kept 11 bases outside the gene matches. The chain has TRBV6-5 and TRBJ2-2; 9 bases are shared with TRBD1. The source of this sequence is a girl aged 5 to 17 with multiple sclerosis. The sample taken for sequencing was blood. CDR3 nucleotides: TGTGCCAGCAGTTACGGGCTCCCGGGACAGGGCAGCGGGGAGCTGTTTTTT. It is translated as CASSYGLPGQGSGELFF.